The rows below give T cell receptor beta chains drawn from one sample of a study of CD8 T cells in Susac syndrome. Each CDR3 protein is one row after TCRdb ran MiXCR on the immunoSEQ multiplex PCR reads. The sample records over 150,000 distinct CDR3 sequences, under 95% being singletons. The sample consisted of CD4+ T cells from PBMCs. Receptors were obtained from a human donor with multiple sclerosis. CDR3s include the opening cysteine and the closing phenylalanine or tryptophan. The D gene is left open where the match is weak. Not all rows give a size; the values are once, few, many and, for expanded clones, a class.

CDR3: CSASSGGVWTDTQYF; DNA: TGCAGTGCTAGTAGCGGGGGGGTGTGGACAGATACGCAGTATTTT; V: TRBV20-1; D: TRBD2; J: TRBJ2-3; size: NA; length: 15
CDR3: CASSPRVLYGYTF; DNA: TGTGCCAGCTCACCTAGGGTCTTGTATGGCTACACCTTC; V: TRBV18; D: NA; J: TRBJ1-2; size: NA; length: 13
CDR3: CASSSHPSYNEQFF; DNA: TGTGCCAGCAGCTCCCATCCCTCCTACAATGAGCAGTTCTTC; V: TRBV7-2; D: NA; J: TRBJ2-1; size: NA; length: 14
CDR3: CASRGEQYF; DNA: TGTGCCAGCCGGGGCGAGCAGTACTTC; V: TRBV7-3; D: NA; J: TRBJ2-7; size: NA; length: 9
CDR3: CASSAGYQSSYEQYF; DNA: TGTGCCAGCAGCGCCGGCTACCAGAGCTCCTACGAGCAGTACTTC; V: TRBV9; D: NA; J: TRBJ2-7; size: NA; length: 15
CDR3: CATSGLAGFEQETQYF; DNA: TGTGCCACCAGTGGACTAGCGGGCTTTGAGCAAGAGACCCAGTACTTC; V: TRBV24-1; D: TRBD2; J: TRBJ2-5; size: NA; length: 16
CDR3: CSARQGGVGELFF; DNA: TGCAGTGCTCGGCAGGGGGGAGTGGGGGAGCTGTTTTTT; V: TRBV20-1; D: NA; J: TRBJ2-2; size: NA; length: 13
CDR3: CASSVTGTASLTYGYTF; DNA: TGTGCCAGCAGTGTGACCGGGACAGCTTCATTAACCTATGGCTACACCTTC; V: TRBV28; D: TRBD1; J: TRBJ1-2; size: NA; length: 17
CDR3: CASSRLDSNTIYF; DNA: TGCGCCAGCAGCCGGTTGGACTCAAACACCATATATTTT; V: TRBV4-3; D: NA; J: TRBJ1-3; size: NA; length: 13
CDR3: CASSAEPRIGKLFF; DNA: TGCGCCAGCAGCGCGGAACCCAGAATTGGAAAACTGTTTTTT; V: TRBV4-1; D: NA; J: TRBJ1-4; size: NA; length: 14
CDR3: CSANRDNSYNEQFF; DNA: TGCAGTGCTAACCGGGACAACTCCTACAATGAGCAGTTCTTC; V: TRBV20-1; D: NA; J: TRBJ2-1; size: NA; length: 14
CDR3: CASSQFVGGYNEQFF; DNA: TGTGCCAGCAGCCAATTCGTCGGGGGATACAATGAGCAGTTCTTC; V: TRBV3-1; D: NA; J: TRBJ2-1; size: NA; length: 15
CDR3: CASSFFAGWGGDTQYF; DNA: TGTGCCAGCAGCTTTTTTGCGGGATGGGGGGGAGATACGCAGTATTTT; V: TRBV11-2; D: TRBD2; J: TRBJ2-3; size: NA; length: 16
CDR3: CASSPRASASSSDTQYF; DNA: TGCGCCAGCAGTCCCCGAGCCTCGGCTAGCAGTTCAGATACGCAGTATTTT; V: TRBV23-1; D: NA; J: TRBJ2-3; size: NA; length: 17
CDR3: CAWSVRGQGVQPQHF; DNA: TGTGCCTGGAGTGTACGAGGACAGGGGGTTCAGCCCCAGCATTTT; V: TRBV30; D: TRBD1; J: TRBJ1-5; size: NA; length: 15
CDR3: CSVEARLAVNTEAFF; DNA: TGCAGCGTTGAAGCCCGGTTGGCGGTTAACACTGAAGCTTTCTTT; V: TRBV29-1; D: NA; J: TRBJ1-1; size: NA; length: 15
CDR3: CASSPRGQGVADTQYF; DNA: TGTGCCAGCAGCCCACGGGGACAGGGGGTCGCAGATACGCAGTATTTT; V: TRBV7-2; D: TRBD1; J: TRBJ2-3; size: NA; length: 16
CDR3: CASSYFRVEGYTF; DNA: TGTGCCAGCAGTTACTTCAGGGTGGAAGGCTACACCTTC; V: TRBV6-5; D: NA; J: TRBJ1-2; size: NA; length: 13
CDR3: CASRGRLNDEQYF; DNA: TGTGCCAGTCGAGGGAGGTTGAACGACGAGCAGTACTTC; V: TRBV19; D: NA; J: TRBJ2-7; size: NA; length: 13
CDR3: CASNLAGEPDTQYF; DNA: TGTGCCAGCAACCTAGCGGGAGAACCAGATACGCAGTATTTT; V: TRBV2; D: TRBD2; J: TRBJ2-3; size: NA; length: 14
CDR3: CASSSTLFSGYTF; DNA: TGTGCCAGCAGCTCCACCCTGTTCTCTGGCTACACCTTC; V: TRBV7-2; D: NA; J: TRBJ1-2; size: NA; length: 13
CDR3: CAWNAGVWSTEAFF; DNA: TGTGCCTGGAACGCCGGGGTTTGGAGCACTGAAGCTTTCTTT; V: TRBV30; D: NA; J: TRBJ1-1; size: NA; length: 14
CDR3: CAWIDTEAFF; DNA: TGTGCCTGGATTGACACTGAAGCTTTCTTT; V: TRBV30; D: NA; J: TRBJ1-1; size: NA; length: 10
CDR3: CASSNNKYEQFF; DNA: TGTGCCAGCAGTAACAATAAGTATGAGCAGTTCTTC; V: TRBV6-2/TRBV6-3; D: NA; J: TRBJ2-1; size: once; length: 12
CDR3: CASRGTGAGNTEAFF; DNA: TGTGCCAGCAGGGGGACAGGGGCCGGGAACACTGAAGCTTTCTTT; V: TRBV6-2/TRBV6-3; D: TRBD1; J: TRBJ1-1; size: NA; length: 15
CDR3: CSASDRANSNTEAFF; DNA: TGCAGTGCTTCGGACAGGGCCAACTCGAACACTGAAGCTTTCTTT; V: TRBV20-1; D: TRBD1; J: TRBJ1-1; size: once; length: 15
CDR3: CASSLVGRGGSYEQYF; DNA: TGTGCCAGCAGCTTAGTTGGGAGAGGGGGGTCCTACGAGCAGTACTTC; V: TRBV7-8; D: NA; J: TRBJ2-7; size: few; length: 16
CDR3: CASSQVGGSGELFF; DNA: TGCGCCAGCAGCCAAGTAGGAGGGAGCGGGGAGCTGTTTTTT; V: TRBV4-3; D: NA; J: TRBJ2-2; size: few; length: 14
CDR3: CSAGRTADQETQYF; DNA: TGCAGTGCTGGGAGAACGGCGGACCAAGAGACCCAGTACTTC; V: TRBV20-1; D: NA; J: TRBJ2-5; size: NA; length: 14
CDR3: CASSATGTAPYNEQFF; DNA: TGTGCCAGCAGCGCCACGGGGACAGCGCCTTACAATGAGCAGTTCTTC; V: TRBV9; D: TRBD1; J: TRBJ2-1; size: NA; length: 16
CDR3: CASSQGLLFSYNEQFF; DNA: TGCGCCAGCAGCCAAGGGCTTCTTTTCTCCTACAATGAGCAGTTCTTC; V: TRBV4-1; D: NA; J: TRBJ2-1; size: few; length: 16
CDR3: CASSPPDRVQNTEAFF; DNA: TGCGCCAGCAGCCCGCCCGACAGGGTCCAGAACACTGAAGCTTTCTTT; V: TRBV4-1; D: TRBD1; J: TRBJ1-1; size: once; length: 16
CDR3: CSASGQGQETQYF; DNA: TGCAGTGCCTCCGGACAGGGACAAGAGACCCAGTACTTC; V: TRBV20-1; D: TRBD1; J: TRBJ2-5; size: NA; length: 13
CDR3: CASKGGVGTEAFF; DNA: TGTGCCAGCAAGGGGGGGGTCGGCACTGAAGCTTTCTTT; V: TRBV6-5; D: NA; J: TRBJ1-1; size: NA; length: 13
CDR3: CSVGGGSHTGELFF; DNA: TGCAGCGTTGGGGGGGGCAGCCACACCGGGGAGCTGTTTTTT; V: TRBV29-1; D: NA; J: TRBJ2-2; size: NA; length: 14
CDR3: CASSIGGAPDFSNQPQHF; DNA: TGTGCCAGTAGTATAGGGGGGGCACCGGATTTCAGCAATCAGCCCCAGCATTTT; V: TRBV19; D: NA; J: TRBJ1-5; size: NA; length: 18
CDR3: CASSVGQTGNTIYF; DNA: TGTGCCAGCAGCGTGGGACAGACGGGAAACACCATATATTTT; V: TRBV11-2; D: TRBD1; J: TRBJ1-3; size: NA; length: 14
CDR3: CASSPTGGFADTQYF; DNA: TGCGCCAGCAGCCCCACTGGGGGGTTCGCAGATACGCAGTATTTT; V: TRBV5-1; D: NA; J: TRBJ2-3; size: NA; length: 15
CDR3: CASSSANQETQYF; DNA: TGTGCCAGCAGCTCGGCAAACCAAGAGACCCAGTACTTC; V: TRBV5-4; D: NA; J: TRBJ2-5; size: NA; length: 13
CDR3: CASSFGGQGKPQHF; DNA: TGTGCCAGCAGTTTCGGAGGGCAGGGGAAGCCCCAGCATTTT; V: TRBV28; D: NA; J: TRBJ1-5; size: NA; length: 14
CDR3: CASSATRALDGYTF; DNA: TGCGCCAGCAGCGCAACGAGGGCGTTAGATGGCTACACCTTC; V: TRBV5-1; D: NA; J: TRBJ1-2; size: NA; length: 14